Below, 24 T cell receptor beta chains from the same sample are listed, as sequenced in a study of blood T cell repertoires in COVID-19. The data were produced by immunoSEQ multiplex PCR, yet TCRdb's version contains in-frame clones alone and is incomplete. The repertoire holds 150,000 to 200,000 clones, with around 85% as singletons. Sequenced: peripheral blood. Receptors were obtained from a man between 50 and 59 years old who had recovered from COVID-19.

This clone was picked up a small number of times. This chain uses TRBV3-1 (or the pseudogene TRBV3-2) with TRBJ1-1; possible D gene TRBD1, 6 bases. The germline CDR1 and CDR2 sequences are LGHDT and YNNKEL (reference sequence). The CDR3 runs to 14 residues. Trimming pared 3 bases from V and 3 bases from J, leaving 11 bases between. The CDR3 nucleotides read TGTGCCAGCAGCCACAGGGGTTCATACACTGAAGCTTTCTTT. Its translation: CASSHRGSYTEAFF.

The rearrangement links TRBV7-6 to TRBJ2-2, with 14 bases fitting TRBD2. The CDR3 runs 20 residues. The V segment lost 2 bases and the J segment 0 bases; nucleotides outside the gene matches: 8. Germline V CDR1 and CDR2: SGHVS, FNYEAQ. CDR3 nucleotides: TGTGCCAGCAGCTTATATGTGTGGACTAGCGGGAGGCCGAACACCGGGGAGCTGTTTTTT. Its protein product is CASSLYVWTSGRPNTGELFF. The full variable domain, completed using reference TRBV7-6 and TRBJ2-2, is GAGVSQSPRYKVTKRGQDVALRCDPISGHVSLYWYRQALGQGPEFLTYFNYEAQQDKSGLPNDRFSAERPEGSISTLTIQRTEQRDSAMYRCASSLYVWTSGRPNTGELFFGEGSRLTVL.

CDR3 nucleotides: TGTGCCAGCAGCCCGGGACAGGCCACAAGAGGCTACACCTTC. It codes for CASSPGQATRGYTF. The chain has TRBV7-8 and TRBJ1-2; 8 nucleotides align to TRBD1. Germline V lookup: CDR1 SGHVS, CDR2 FQNEAQ. This CDR3 comprises 14 residues. The V segment lost 5 bases and the J segment 8 bases; nucleotides outside the gene matches: 10.

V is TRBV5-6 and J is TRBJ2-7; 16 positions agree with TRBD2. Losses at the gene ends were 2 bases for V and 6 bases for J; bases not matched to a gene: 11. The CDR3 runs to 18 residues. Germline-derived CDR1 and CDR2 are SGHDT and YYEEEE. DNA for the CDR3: TGTGCCAGCAGCTTACCCCCGGGACTAGCGGGAGGGCCCCCCGAGCAGTACTTC. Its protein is CASSLPPGLAGGPPEQYF.

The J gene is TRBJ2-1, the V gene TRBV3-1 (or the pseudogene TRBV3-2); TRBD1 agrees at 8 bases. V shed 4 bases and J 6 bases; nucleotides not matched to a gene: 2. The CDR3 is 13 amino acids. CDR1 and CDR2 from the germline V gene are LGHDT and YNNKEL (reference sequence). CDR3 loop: CASSPDRGNEQFF. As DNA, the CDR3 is TGTGCCAGCAGCCCAGACAGGGGCAATGAGCAGTTCTTC.

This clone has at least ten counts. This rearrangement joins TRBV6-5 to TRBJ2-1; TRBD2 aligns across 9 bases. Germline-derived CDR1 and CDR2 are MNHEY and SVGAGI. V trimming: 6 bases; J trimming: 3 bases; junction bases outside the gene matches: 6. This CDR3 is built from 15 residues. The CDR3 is CASSVSGSVYNEQFF. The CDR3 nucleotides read TGTGCCAGCAGCGTTAGCGGGAGCGTCTACAATGAGCAGTTCTTC.

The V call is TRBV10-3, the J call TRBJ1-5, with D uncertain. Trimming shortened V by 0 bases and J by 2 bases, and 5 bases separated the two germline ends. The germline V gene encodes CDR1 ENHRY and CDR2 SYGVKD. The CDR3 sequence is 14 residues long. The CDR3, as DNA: TGTGCCATCAGTGAGTCTCCCGGCAATCAGCCCCAGCATTTT. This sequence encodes CAISESPGNQPQHF.

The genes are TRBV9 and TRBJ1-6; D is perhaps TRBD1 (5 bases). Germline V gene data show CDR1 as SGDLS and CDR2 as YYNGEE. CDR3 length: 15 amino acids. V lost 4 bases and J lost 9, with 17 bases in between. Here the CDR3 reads CASSSNGAGISPLHF. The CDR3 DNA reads TGTGCCAGCAGCTCTAATGGGGCAGGGATTTCACCCCTCCACTTT.

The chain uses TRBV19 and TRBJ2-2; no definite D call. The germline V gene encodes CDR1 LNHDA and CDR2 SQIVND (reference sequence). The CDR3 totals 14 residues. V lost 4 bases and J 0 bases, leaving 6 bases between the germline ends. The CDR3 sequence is CASSKSANTGELFF. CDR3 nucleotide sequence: TGTGCCAGTAGTAAGAGCGCGAACACCGGGGAGCTGTTTTTT.

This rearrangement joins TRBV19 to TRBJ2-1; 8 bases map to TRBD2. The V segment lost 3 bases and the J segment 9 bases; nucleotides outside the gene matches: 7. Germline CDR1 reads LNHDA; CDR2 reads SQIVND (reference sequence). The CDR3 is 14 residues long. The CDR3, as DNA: TGTGCCAGTAGTATTCCAGCGGGAGCGTCTGAGCAGTTCTTC. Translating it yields CASSIPAGASEQFF.

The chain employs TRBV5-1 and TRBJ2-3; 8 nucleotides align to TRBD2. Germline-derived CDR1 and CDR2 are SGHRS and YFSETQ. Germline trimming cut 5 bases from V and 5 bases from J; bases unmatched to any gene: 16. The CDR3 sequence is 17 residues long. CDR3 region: CASSRGASGPYIDTQYF. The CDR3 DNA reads TGCGCCAGCAGTCGGGGGGCTAGCGGGCCCTATATAGATACGCAGTATTTT.

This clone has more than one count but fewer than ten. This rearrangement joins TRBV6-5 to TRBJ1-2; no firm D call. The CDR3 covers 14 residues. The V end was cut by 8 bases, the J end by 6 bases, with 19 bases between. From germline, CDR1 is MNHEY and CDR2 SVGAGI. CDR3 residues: CASSPREGRDGYTF. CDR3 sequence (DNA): TGTGCCAGCTCCCCCCGGGAGGGTCGCGATGGCTACACCTTC.

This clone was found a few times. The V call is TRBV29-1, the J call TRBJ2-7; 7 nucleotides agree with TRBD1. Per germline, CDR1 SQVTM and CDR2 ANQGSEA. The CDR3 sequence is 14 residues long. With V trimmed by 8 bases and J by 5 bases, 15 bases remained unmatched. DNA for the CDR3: TGCAGCATCTCGACAGGGACGGTATCCCACGAGCAGTACTTC. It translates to CSISTGTVSHEQYF.

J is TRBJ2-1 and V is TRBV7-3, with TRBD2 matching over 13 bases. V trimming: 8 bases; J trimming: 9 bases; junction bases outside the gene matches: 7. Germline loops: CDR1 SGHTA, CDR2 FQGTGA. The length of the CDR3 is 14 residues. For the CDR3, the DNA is TGTGCCAGCTCCCGGACTAGCGGGAGTCCTGAGCAGTTCTTC. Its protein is CASSRTSGSPEQFF.

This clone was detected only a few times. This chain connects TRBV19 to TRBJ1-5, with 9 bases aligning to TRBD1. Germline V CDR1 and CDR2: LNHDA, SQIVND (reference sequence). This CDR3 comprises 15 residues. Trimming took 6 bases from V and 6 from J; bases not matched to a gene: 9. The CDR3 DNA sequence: TGTGCCAGTAGGGCGTCCGGGACAGGGATTCAGCCCCAGCATTTT. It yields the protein CASRASGTGIQPQHF.

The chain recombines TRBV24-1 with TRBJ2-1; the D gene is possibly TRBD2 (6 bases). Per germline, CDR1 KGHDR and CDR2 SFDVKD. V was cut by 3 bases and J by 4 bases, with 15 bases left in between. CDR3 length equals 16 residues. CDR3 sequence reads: CATSDPQAGGYNEQFF. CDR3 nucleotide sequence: TGTGCCACCAGTGATCCTCAAGCGGGTGGGTACAATGAGCAGTTCTTC.

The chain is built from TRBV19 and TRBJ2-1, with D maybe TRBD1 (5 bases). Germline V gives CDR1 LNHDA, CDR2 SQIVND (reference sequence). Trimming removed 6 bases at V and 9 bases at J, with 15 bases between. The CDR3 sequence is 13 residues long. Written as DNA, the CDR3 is TGTGCCAGTAGCCTCAGGGCTGGAAGTGAGCAGTTCTTC. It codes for CASSLRAGSEQFF.

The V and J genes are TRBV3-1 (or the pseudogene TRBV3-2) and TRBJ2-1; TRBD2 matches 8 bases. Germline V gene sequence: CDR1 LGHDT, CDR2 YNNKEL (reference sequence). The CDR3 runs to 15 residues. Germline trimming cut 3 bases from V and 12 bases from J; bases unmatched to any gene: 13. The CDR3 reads CASSHLTSGQPGQFF. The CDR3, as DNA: TGTGCCAGCAGCCACCTCACTAGCGGCCAGCCGGGGCAGTTCTTC.

In nucleotides, the CDR3 is TGCGCCAGCAGCTTGACCGGGACAGCTCCACGGAGCACCGGGGAGCTGTTTTTT. As protein: CASSLTGTAPRSTGELFF. The J gene is TRBJ2-2, the V gene TRBV5-1; TRBD1 matches at 7 bases. Germline CDR1 SGHRS, CDR2 YFSETQ. J gave up 4 bases and V 1 base, and 13 bases lay outside the gene matches. The CDR3 is 18 amino acids.

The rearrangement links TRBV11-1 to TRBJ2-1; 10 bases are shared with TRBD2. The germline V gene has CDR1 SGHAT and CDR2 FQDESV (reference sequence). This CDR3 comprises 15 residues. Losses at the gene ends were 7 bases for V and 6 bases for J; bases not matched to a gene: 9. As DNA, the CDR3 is TGTGCCAGCACCCACATAGCGGGAGGTAGCAATGAGCAGTTCTTC. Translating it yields CASTHIAGGSNEQFF.

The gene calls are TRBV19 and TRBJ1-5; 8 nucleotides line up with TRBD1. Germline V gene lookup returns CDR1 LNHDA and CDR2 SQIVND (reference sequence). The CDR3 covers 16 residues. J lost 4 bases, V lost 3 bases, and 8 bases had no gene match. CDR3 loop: CASSIPRQGFNQPQHF. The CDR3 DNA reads TGTGCCAGTAGTATCCCCCGACAGGGGTTTAATCAGCCCCAGCATTTT.

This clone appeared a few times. CDR3 DNA sequence: TGTGCCAGCTCGCGTGACAGGGGAAATAATTCACCCCTCCACTTT. Its protein is CASSRDRGNNSPLHF. The chain combines TRBV18 with TRBJ1-6, with 8 nucleotides matching TRBD1. The CDR3 has 15 residues. Germline lookup yields CDR1 KGHSH and CDR2 LQKENI. After removal of 6 bases from V and 5 bases from J, the junction contained 6 bases not matched to a gene.

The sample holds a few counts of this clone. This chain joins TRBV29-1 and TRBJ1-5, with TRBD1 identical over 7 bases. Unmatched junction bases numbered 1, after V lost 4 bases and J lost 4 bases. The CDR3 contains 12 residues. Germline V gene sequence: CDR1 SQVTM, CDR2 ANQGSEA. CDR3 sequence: CSVAQGNQPQHF. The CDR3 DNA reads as TGCAGCGTTGCACAGGGGAATCAGCCCCAGCATTTT.

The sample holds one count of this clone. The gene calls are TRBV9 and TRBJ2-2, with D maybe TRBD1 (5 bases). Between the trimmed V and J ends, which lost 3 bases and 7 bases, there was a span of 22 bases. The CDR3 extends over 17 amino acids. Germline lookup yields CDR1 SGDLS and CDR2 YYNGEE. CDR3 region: CASSADLNRQIVGELFF. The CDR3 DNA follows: TGTGCCAGCAGCGCGGACCTGAACCGACAGATTGTCGGGGAGCTGTTTTTT.